Listed below are T cell receptor beta chains from one sample, sequenced in a study of T cell changes during pregnancy in multiple sclerosis. Using immunoSEQ multiplex PCR, the repertoire was profiled, and TCRdb retains in-frame clones only, with some absent. The sample lists roughly 100,000 clones, about 90% seen once, with about 0.9% in the top ten. Sample: peripheral blood, taken after pregnancy. Receptor source: a female donor with multiple sclerosis, enrolled in a pregnancy study. Both conserved end residues are part of each CDR3.

v_call: TRBV9; j_call: TRBJ2-3; cdr3_aa: CASSVAPRQKPTDTQYF
v_call: TRBV15; j_call: TRBJ2-5; cdr3_aa: CATSRVGPKIGQRENHPQETQYF
v_call: TRBV9; j_call: TRBJ2-5; cdr3_aa: CASSVGTSGGQETQYF
v_call: TRBV7-6; j_call: TRBJ2-1; cdr3_aa: CASSSILAGDNEQFF
v_call: TRBV7-3; j_call: TRBJ2-1; cdr3_aa: CASSPSSGNEQFF
v_call: TRBV14; j_call: TRBJ2-1; cdr3_aa: CASSHSREGFYNEQFF
v_call: TRBV5-4; j_call: TRBJ1-1; cdr3_aa: CASRGGAGVQATEAFF
v_call: TRBV7-3; j_call: TRBJ2-3; cdr3_aa: CASSSTGTTDTQYF
v_call: TRBV6-5; j_call: TRBJ2-1; cdr3_aa: CASSYGTPYNEQFF
v_call: TRBV2; j_call: TRBJ1-3; cdr3_aa: CASSVLRDRRTGNTIYF
v_call: TRBV25-1; j_call: TRBJ1-5; cdr3_aa: CASSAPGQGDQPQHF
v_call: TRBV28; j_call: TRBJ2-1; cdr3_aa: CASSSRPGLGSYNEQFF
v_call: TRBV19; j_call: TRBJ1-5; cdr3_aa: CASSPRTGGGNQPQHF
v_call: TRBV18; j_call: TRBJ2-2; cdr3_aa: CASSIRGYTGELFF
v_call: TRBV27; j_call: TRBJ2-7; cdr3_aa: CASSYRRSYEQYF